This T cell receptor beta chain was captured by sequencing in a study of T cells in Graves' hyperthyroidism and ophthalmopathy. Whole-study findings and limits: The blood repertoire included most of the expanded thyroid clonotypes above 0.001.

This clonotype was counted ten times or more. Its antigen is unidentified. What was amplified from RNA transcripts were TCR beta CDR3 regions. TCR CDR3 regions were first amplified by RT-PCR with HTBI primers. TCRdb re-called the multiplex PCR reads through MiXCR, storing one row per CDR3 protein. This table has hundreds of thousands of distinct CDR3 sequences, around 15% appearing once. V was trimmed by 5 bases and J by 6 bases, leaving 16 bases between them. The length of the CDR3 is 13 residues. Per germline, CDR1 DFQATT and CDR2 SNEGSKA (reference sequence). The source is a young woman with Graves' hyperthyroidism. The genes are TRBV20-1 and TRBJ1-1; possible D gene TRBD1, 5 bases. The source material was blood. The chain's CDR3 is CSASDSLKAEAFF. CDR3 bases: TGCAGTGCTTCCGACAGCTTAAAGGCTGAAGCTTTCTTT.